A selection of T cell receptor beta chains follows, all from one sample in a study of OX40 agonist ivuxolimab in advanced cancers. Some clones are missing from TCRdb's copy, which holds only in-frame ones; the method was immunoSEQ multiplex PCR. This table holds approximately 100,000 clones, less than 95% found once. The source was CD4+ or CD8+ T cells sorted from blood, collected in a trial of the OX40 agonist ivuxolimab. The receptors were sampled from an adult with an advanced solid tumor such as melanoma, head and neck, liver or kidney cancer. CDR3s include the opening cysteine and the closing phenylalanine or tryptophan. Each record gives: CDR3 DNA, CDR3 protein, clone size, V gene, J gene, D gene. A D gene is named only where the DNA matches it firmly. A row's size may be missing; if present it is once, few, many or a size class.

TGTGCCAGCAGTTCGACAGGAATTAGCAATCAGCCCCAGCATTTT,CASSSTGISNQPQHF,NA,TRBV6-5,TRBJ1-5,NA
TGTGCCAGCAGCCCCCAAATGGCGGGGGTAAATGAGCAGTTCTTC,CASSPQMAGVNEQFF,NA,TRBV7-2,TRBJ2-1,TRBD2
TGTGCCAGCATGTTTGATCTGGGGTCAGAGACCCAGTACTTC,CASMFDLGSETQYF,NA,TRBV2,TRBJ2-5,NA
TGTGCCAGCAGCTTACGGATTGACGAGCAGTACTTC,CASSLRIDEQYF,NA,TRBV11-2,TRBJ2-7,NA
TGTGCCAGCTCACCGTTACGGGTTACTAATCAGCCCCAGCATTTT,CASSPLRVTNQPQHF,NA,TRBV18,TRBJ1-5,NA
TGTGCTAGTGGTTTGGCCCTTAACGACAGGCACAGCTATGGCTACACCTTC,CASGLALNDRHSYGYTF,once,TRBV12-5,TRBJ1-2,NA
TGTGCCAGTGGAGAGCGGGAGCGGAGCGGGGAGCTGTTTTTT,CASGERERSGELFF,NA,TRBV19,TRBJ2-2,TRBD2
TGTGCCAGCACCCCAGGGAGATACACTGAAGCTTTCTTT,CASTPGRYTEAFF,NA,TRBV21-1,TRBJ1-1,NA
TGTGCCACCAGCAGCTTGGGCGATAATCAGCCCCAGCATTTT,CATSSLGDNQPQHF,NA,TRBV15,TRBJ1-5,NA
TGCGCCAGCAGCATGAGTAGCGGACGGAGGGAGCAGTACTTC,CASSMSSGRREQYF,NA,TRBV5-1,TRBJ2-7,NA